These 5 T cell receptor beta chains were sequenced from one sample in a study of beta chain features in type 1 diabetes. Expressed TCRB transcripts were sequenced because the isolated RNA had all been reverse transcribed beforehand. The protocol was immunoSEQ multiplex PCR, while the TCRdb copy is restricted to in-frame clones and leaves out a portion. The repertoire consists of hundreds of thousands of clones, with about an eighth occurring once and the leading ten covering approximately 0.022%. Points from the study as a whole: TCRB CDR3s from Type 1 diabetes patients were moderately but significantly shorter in all four CD4+ subsets.

These receptors' antigens are unknown. The sample was naive CD4+ T cells from blood. These receptors were taken from a man in his late teens or twenties with type 1 diabetes.

The chain uses TRBV10-3 and TRBJ2-1; 8 bases align to TRBD1. V shed 6 bases and J 5 bases; nucleotides not matched to a gene: 9. Per the germline V gene, CDR1 is ENHRY and CDR2 is SYGVKD. The CDR3 runs 15 residues. The CDR3 sequence is CAIRTGQDSNNEQFF. The CDR3 DNA follows: TGTGCCATCAGGACGGGACAGGATTCTAACAATGAGCAGTTCTTC.

This clone was recorded a few times. The chain employs TRBV5-4 and TRBJ2-3, with 8 positions matching TRBD1. This CDR3 spans 16 amino acids. V shed 0 bases, J shed 8 bases, and the junction held 11 bases outside the gene matches. Germline CDR1 and CDR2: SGHNT and YYREEE (reference sequence). CDR3 bases: TGTGCCAGCAGCTTGGGAGCCCCACAGGGGGTCGGTACGCAGTATTTT. As protein: CASSLGAPQGVGTQYF. Full variable domain (outside the CDR3, taken from reference TRBV5-4 and TRBJ2-3): ETGVTQSPTHLIKTRGQQVTLRCSSQSGHNTVSWYQQALGQGPQFIFQYYREEENGRGNFPPRFSGLQFPNYSSELNVNALELDDSALYLCASSLGAPQGVGTQYFGPGTRLTVL.

This clone was found a few times. The sample holds other DNA sequences that translate to the same CDR3. The gene calls are TRBV30 and TRBJ2-5; D remains ambiguous. CDR3 length: 13 amino acids. The germline V gene encodes CDR1 GTSNPN and CDR2 SVGIG (reference sequence). With 1 base removed from V and 2 bases from J, the gap between germline ends came to 8 bases. The CDR3 reads CAWSGQAQETQYF. In DNA form, the CDR3 reads TGTGCCTGGAGTGGGCAAGCACAAGAGACCCAGTACTTC.

This clone turned up a few times. The rearrangement joins TRBV7-9 to TRBJ1-6; D not certain. The germline gives CDR1 SEHNR, CDR2 FQNEAQ (reference sequence). V was clipped by 5 bases and J by 9 bases, with 11 bases between them. This CDR3 is 13 amino acids long. The CDR3 sequence: CASSRVDGSPLHF. CDR3 bases: TGTGCCAGCAGCCGGGTGGACGGTTCACCCCTCCACTTT. Complete variable domain (other parts from reference TRBV7-9 and TRBJ1-6): DTGVSQNPRHKITKRGQNVTFRCDPISEHNRLYWYRQTLGQGPEFLTYFQNEAQLEKSRLLSDRFSAERPKGSFSTLEIQRTEQGDSAMYLCASSRVDGSPLHFGNGTRLTVT.

Concerning this clone: The same CDR3 can be traced to other DNA sequences in this sample. The chain combines TRBV18 with TRBJ2-5; D is ambiguous. CDR3 length: 12 residues. V was pared by 2 bases and J by 1 base, with 2 bases between. CDR1 and CDR2 (germline): KGHSH, LQKENI. CDR3 protein: CASSPTQETQYF. As DNA, the CDR3 is TGTGCCAGCTCACCAACCCAAGAGACCCAGTACTTC. The full variable domain, its missing parts supplied by reference TRBV18 and TRBJ2-5, is NAGVMQNPRHLVRRRGQEARLRCSPMKGHSHVYWYRQLPEEGLKFMVYLQKENIIDESGMPKERFSAEFPKEGPSILRIQQVVRGDSAAYFCASSPTQETQYFGPGTRLLVL.